This TCR beta chain was observed in a study of blood T cell repertoires in COVID-19. Whole-study context: The analysed material was cDNA or gDNA that came from T cells, B-cell-depleted T cells, or PBMCs.

Source study methods: Amplification of reference gene primers provided the estimated nucleated cell counts. The protocol was immunoSEQ multiplex PCR, while the TCRdb copy is restricted to in-frame clones and leaves out a portion. The V and J calls and clone size are taken from that table; D and trimming were inferred from the DNA. Of about 150,000 clones in the sample, over 75% are singletons; the top ten hold approximately 0.6%. This TCR came from a man aged 55-75 years with COVID-19, enrolled during active disease. The sequencing sample was made of peripheral blood.

The CDR3 loop is CASSFGPGVTSPLHF. CDR3 nucleotides: TGTGCCAGCAGTTTCGGTCCAGGGGTAACGTCACCCCTCCACTTT. The J gene is TRBJ1-6, the V gene TRBV27; possible D gene TRBD1, 6 bases. From germline, CDR1 is MNHEY and CDR2 SMNVEV (reference sequence). This CDR3 spans 15 amino acids. V was trimmed by 3 bases and J by 10 bases, leaving 16 bases between them.